This TCR beta chain was retrieved from a study of early T cells in non-severe SARS-CoV-2 infection. At the level of the study: Sequencing targeted bulk RNA from unsorted whole blood, leaving chains unpaired. General study findings and limits: Anti-spike CD8 responses were favored by VDJdb matching, which missed private and CD4 specificities.

This clonotype was counted many times. The antigen is not known. Each single cDNA molecule received a unique molecular identifier. MiXCR was run by TCRdb on the 5' RACE reads, yielding one entry per CDR3 protein. The sample lists tens of thousands of distinct CDR3 sequences, 10% to 15% seen once, with around 4.7% in the top ten. The receptor's source is an adult who was a healthcare worker with PCR-confirmed SARS-CoV-2 infection or an uninfected control (not recorded which). Sequenced input: whole blood.

The CDR3 nucleotides are TGTGCCAGCAGTGAATGGAGCGGGGGCCCCACAGATACGCAGTATTTT. It translates to CASSEWSGGPTDTQYF. The chain is built from TRBV6-1 and TRBJ2-3; 8 nucleotides agree with TRBD2. Unmatched junction bases numbered 6, after V lost 2 bases and J lost 2 bases. Germline CDR1 reads MNHNS; CDR2 reads SASEGT. The CDR3 totals 16 residues.